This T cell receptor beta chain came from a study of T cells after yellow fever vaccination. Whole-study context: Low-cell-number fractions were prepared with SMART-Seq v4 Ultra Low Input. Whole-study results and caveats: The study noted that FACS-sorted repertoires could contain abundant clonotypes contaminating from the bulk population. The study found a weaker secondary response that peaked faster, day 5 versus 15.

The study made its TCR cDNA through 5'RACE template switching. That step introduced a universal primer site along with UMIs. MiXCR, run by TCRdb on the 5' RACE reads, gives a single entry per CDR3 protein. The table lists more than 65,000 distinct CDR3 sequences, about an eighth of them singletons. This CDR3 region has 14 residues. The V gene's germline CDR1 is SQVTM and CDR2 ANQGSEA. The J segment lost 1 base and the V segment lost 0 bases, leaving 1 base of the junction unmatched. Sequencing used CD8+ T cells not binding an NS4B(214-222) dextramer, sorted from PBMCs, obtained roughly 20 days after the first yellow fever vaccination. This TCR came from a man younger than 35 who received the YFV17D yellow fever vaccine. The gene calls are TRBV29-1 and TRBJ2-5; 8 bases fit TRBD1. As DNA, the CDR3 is TGCAGCGTTGAAGAGACAGGGGTCCAAGAGACCCAGTACTTC. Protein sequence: CSVEETGVQETQYF. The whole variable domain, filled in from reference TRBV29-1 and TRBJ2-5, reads SAVISQKPSRDICQRGTSLTIQCQVDSQVTMMFWYRQQPGQSLTLIATANQGSEATYESGFVIDKFPISRPNLTFSTLTVSNMSPEDSSIYLCSVEETGVQETQYFGPGTRLLVL.